What follows describes a single T cell receptor beta chain. No antigen is known for it. This may stem from a read error, because a much larger clone lies one nucleotide away. It was unsorted whole blood that yielded blood RNA, and germline DNA was also extracted. These data originate in a study of tumor-infiltrating lymphocytes in primary liver carcinoma. Study in general: The cohort included men and women aged 30 to 69 years. Stage T1-T3 N0M0 tumors spanned roughly 4.2 to 11 cm.

Study results and limitations: Tumor-blood pairs (like tumor-adjacent pairs) overlapped less than tumor region pairs did.

The CDR3 is 16 residues long. Germline V gives CDR1 MGHRA, CDR2 YSYEKL. Making TCR beta cDNA involved 400 to 600 ng total RNA and a constant-region primer. ARM-PCR, slightly modified, supplied the TCR beta libraries through three nested multiplex PCR rounds. In the first two PCR rounds, TRBV1-TRBV30 forward primers were paired with a C-beta reverse primer, and each round lasted approximately 10 cycles. One entry per CDR3 protein, called by TCRdb with MiXCR from the multiplex PCR reads. This table has fewer than 350,000 distinct CDR3 sequences, 65% appearing once. The V gene is TRBV4-1, the J gene TRBJ1-1; 9 bases fit TRBD1. The sample consisted of peripheral blood. The clonotype originates from a man in his forties with primary liver carcinoma and hepatitis B virus infection. The CDR3 sequence: CASSQNWDRENSEAFF. CDR3 in DNA: TGCGCCAGCAGCCAAAATTGGGACAGGGAGAACTCTGAAGCTTTCTTT.